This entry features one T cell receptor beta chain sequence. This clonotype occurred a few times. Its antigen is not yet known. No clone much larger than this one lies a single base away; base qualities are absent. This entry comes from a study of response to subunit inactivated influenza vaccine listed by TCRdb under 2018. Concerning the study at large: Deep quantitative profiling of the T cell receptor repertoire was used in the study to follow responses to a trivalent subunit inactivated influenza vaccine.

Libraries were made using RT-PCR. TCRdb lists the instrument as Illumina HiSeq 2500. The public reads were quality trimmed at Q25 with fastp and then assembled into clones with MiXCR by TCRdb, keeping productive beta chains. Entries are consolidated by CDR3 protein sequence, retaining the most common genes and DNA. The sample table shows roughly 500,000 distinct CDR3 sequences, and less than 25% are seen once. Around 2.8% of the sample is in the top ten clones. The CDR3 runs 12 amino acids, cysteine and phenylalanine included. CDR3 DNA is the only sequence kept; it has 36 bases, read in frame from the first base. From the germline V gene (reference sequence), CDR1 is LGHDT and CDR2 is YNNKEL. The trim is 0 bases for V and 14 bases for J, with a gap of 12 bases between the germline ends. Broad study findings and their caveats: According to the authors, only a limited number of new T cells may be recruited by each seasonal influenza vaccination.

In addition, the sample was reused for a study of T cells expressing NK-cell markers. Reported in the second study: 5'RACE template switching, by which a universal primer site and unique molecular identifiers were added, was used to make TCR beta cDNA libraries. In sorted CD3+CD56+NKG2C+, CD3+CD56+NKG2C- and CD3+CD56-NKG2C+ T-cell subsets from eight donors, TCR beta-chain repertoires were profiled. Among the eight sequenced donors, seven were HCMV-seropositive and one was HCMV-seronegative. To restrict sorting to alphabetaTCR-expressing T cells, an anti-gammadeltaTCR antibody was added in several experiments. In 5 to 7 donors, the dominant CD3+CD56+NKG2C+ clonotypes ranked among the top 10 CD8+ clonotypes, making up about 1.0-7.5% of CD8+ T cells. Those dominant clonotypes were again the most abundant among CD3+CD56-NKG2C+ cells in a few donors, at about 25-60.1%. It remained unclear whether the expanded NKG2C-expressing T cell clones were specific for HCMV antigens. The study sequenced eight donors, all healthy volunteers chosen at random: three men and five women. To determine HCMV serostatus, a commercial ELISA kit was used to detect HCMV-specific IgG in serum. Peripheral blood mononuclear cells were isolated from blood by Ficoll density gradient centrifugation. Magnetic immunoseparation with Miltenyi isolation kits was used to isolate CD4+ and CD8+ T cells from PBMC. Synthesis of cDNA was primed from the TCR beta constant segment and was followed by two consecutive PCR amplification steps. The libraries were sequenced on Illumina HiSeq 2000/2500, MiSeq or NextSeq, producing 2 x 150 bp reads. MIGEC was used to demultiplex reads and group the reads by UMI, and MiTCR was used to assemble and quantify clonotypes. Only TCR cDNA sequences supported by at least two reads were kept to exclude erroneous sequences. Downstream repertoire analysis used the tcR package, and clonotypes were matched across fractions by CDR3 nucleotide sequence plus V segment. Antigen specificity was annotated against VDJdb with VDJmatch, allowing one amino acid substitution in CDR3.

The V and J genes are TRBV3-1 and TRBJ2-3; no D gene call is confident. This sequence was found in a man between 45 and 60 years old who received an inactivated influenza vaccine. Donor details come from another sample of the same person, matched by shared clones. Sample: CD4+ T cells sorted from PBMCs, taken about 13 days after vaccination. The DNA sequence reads TGTGCCAGCAGCCAAGATAGGCGGTCCTGGTATTTT. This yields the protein CASSQDRRSWYF.